This paragraph reports one T cell receptor beta chain. The data were produced by immunoSEQ multiplex PCR, yet TCRdb's version contains in-frame clones alone and is incomplete. The sample yields 200,000 to 250,000 clones, 90% seen once. The entry originates in a study of blood T cell repertoires in COVID-19. Germline V CDR1 and CDR2: MNHNY, SVGAGI (reference sequence). This CDR3 comprises 15 residues. The V gene end was trimmed by 6 bases and the J gene end by 6 bases; junction bases not matched to a gene: 12. The rearrangement links TRBV6-6 to TRBJ2-7; 9 bases are shared with TRBD1. This TCR was sampled from a man aged 25 to 40 who had been exposed to COVID-19. What was sequenced was PBMCs or T cells enriched from blood (not recorded which). The CDR3 here is CASSRPGGQGTEQYF. In nucleotides, the CDR3 is TGTGCCAGCAGCCGACCCGGTGGACAGGGGACCGAGCAGTACTTC.